A selection of T cell receptor beta chains follows, all from one sample in a study of cytomegalovirus exposure and HLA in healthy donors. Profiling relied on immunoSEQ multiplex PCR, and the TCRdb table lists in-frame clones only, not all of them. The table has about 95,000 clones, roughly 80% seen once. The sequencing sample was made of PBMCs. These receptors were collected from a man aged 25 to 40 in good health and CMV-seropositive. Both conserved end residues are part of each CDR3.

J	V	CDR3
TRBJ2-7	TRBV9	CASSSQRFPYEQYF
TRBJ2-5	TRBV5-1	CASSLVTRGSQETQYF
TRBJ2-7	TRBV5-1	CASSKAGGSYEQYF
TRBJ2-2	TRBV11-2	CASTVAVWAGELFF
-	TRBV28	CASSGTGTGVSYEQYF
TRBJ2-6	TRBV29-1	CSVQTGAGANVLTF
TRBJ1-1	TRBV7-6	CASSLGWEAGEAFF
TRBJ2-5	TRBV2	CASRFGTSGIETQYF
TRBJ1-1	TRBV6-5	CASSTPKAGGTEAFF
TRBJ1-1	TRBV19	CASSIGQGRNTEAFF
TRBJ1-5	TRBV2	CASSEEAGLGQPQHF
TRBJ2-1	TRBV6-4	CASSSHGGGGNEQFF
TRBJ1-2	TRBV9	CASSVTDEVRYTF
TRBJ2-7	TRBV5-6	CASSPVRTGVKYEQYF
TRBJ2-4	TRBV11-3	CASSSQGAKNIQYF
TRBJ2-7	TRBV11-2	CASSRLDLEQYF
TRBJ2-3	TRBV27	CASSTSGSTDTQYF
TRBJ2-1	TRBV9	CASSPREAQKQFF
TRBJ1-1	TRBV6-6	CASSPPARNTEAFF
TRBJ2-1	TRBV21-1	CASSKFSWASGEGSYNEQFF
TRBJ2-4	TRBV25-1	CASSAVGTGPKNIQYF
TRBJ2-1	TRBV13	CASSLPGLAGGDEQFF